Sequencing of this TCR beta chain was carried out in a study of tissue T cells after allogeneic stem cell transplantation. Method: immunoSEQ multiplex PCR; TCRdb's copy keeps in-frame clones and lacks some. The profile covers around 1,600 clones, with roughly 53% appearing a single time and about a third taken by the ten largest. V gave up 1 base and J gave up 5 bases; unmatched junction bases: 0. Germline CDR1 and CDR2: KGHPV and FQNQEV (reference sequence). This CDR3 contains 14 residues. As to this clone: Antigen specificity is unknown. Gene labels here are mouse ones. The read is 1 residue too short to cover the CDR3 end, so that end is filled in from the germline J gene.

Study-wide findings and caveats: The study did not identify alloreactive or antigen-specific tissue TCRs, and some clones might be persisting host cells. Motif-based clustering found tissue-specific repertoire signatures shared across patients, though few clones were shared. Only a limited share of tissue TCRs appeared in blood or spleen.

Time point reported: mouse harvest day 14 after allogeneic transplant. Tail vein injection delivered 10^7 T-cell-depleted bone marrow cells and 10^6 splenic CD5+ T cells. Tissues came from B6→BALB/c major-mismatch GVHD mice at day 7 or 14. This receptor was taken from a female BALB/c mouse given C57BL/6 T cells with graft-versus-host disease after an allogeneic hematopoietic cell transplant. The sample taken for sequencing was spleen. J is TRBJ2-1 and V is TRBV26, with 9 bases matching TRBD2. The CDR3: CASSLYWGDAEQFF. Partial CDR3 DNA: TGTGCCAGCAGTCTGTACTGGGGGGATGCTGAGCAGTTC.